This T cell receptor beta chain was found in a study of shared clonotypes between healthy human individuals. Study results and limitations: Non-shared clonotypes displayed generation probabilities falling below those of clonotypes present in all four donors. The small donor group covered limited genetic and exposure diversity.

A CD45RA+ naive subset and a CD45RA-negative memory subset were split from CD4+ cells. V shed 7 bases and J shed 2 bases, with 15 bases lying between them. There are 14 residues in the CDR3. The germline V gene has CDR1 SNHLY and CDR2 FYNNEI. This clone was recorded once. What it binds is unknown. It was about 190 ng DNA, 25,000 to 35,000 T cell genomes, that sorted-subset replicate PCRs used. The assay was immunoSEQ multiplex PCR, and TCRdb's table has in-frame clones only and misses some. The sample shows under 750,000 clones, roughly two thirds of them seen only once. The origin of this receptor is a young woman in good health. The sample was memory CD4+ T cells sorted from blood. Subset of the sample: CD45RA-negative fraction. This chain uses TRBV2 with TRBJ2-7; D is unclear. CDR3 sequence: CASTPDRHAYEQYF. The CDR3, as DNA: TGTGCCAGCACCCCCGACCGACACGCCTACGAGCAGTACTTC.